The 25 T cell receptor beta chains below were found in one sample sequenced in a study of T cells expressing NK-cell markers. TCRdb derives one entry per CDR3 protein from the 5' RACE reads, leaving out DNA. The sample holds about 460,000 distinct CDR3 sequences. Sequences were obtained from blood T cells: a sorted CD56 or NKG2C T cell subset, CD4+ or CD8+ T cells, or bulk PBMC T cells (not recorded which). Receptor source: a woman aged 50 to 60 in good health.

The chain carries TRBV7-2 and TRBJ2-1; lacking DNA, the TRBD2 call made by TCRdb goes unchecked. The CDR3 runs 14 residues. In germline, CDR1 is SGHTA, CDR2 FQGNSA. The CDR3 loop reads CASSLGSLAGERFF.

The CDR3: CATSSTSGSSYNEQFF. The chain combines TRBV15 with TRBJ2-1; the D call from TCRdb, TRBD2, cannot be confirmed without DNA. Germline assignment: CDR1 LNHNV and CDR2 YYDKDF (reference sequence). This CDR3 is 16 amino acids long. Variable domain in full (rest from reference TRBV15 and TRBJ2-1): DAMVIQNPRYQVTQFGKPVTLSCSQTLNHNVMYWYQQKSSQAPKLLFHYYDKDFNNEADTPDNFQSRRPNTSFCFLDIRSPGLGDTAMYLCATSSTSGSSYNEQFFGPGTRLTVL.

The gene calls are TRBV12-3 or TRBV12-4 and TRBJ2-1; absent DNA, TCRdb's TRBD1 call cannot be checked. There are 18 residues in the CDR3. CDR3 sequence: CASSSIQGRGASYNEQFF.

V is TRBV7-2 and J is TRBJ2-7; with no DNA, the TCRdb D assignment of TRBD2 cannot be verified. This CDR3 comprises 15 residues. Germline V gene lookup returns CDR1 SGHTA and CDR2 FQGNSA. The chain's CDR3 is CASSLEAGGPYEQYF.

The genes are TRBV20-1 and TRBJ1-2; the TCRdb call, TRBD1, lacks DNA for checking. The CDR3 totals 13 residues. CDR1 is DFQATT and CDR2 is SNEGSKA in the germline V gene (reference sequence). This CDR3 is CSARMDTNYGYTF.

The rearrangement joins TRBV2 to TRBJ2-2. CDR1 and CDR2 (germline): SNHLY, FYNNEI. This CDR3 is built from 15 residues. The CDR3 here is CASHPTRARTGELFF.

The chain joins TRBV29-1 to TRBJ2-3. The germline gives CDR1 SQVTM, CDR2 ANQGSEA. This CDR3 is built from 11 residues. CDR3 sequence: CSVEHYDTQYF.

CDR3 protein: CASTATGGYEQYF. The chain joins TRBV5-1 to TRBJ2-7; TCRdb calls TRBD1, which cannot be checked without DNA. Germline V CDR1 and CDR2: SGHRS, YFSETQ. The CDR3 runs to 13 residues.

The rearrangement links TRBV24-1 to TRBJ2-2. This CDR3 is built from 16 residues. CDR1 KGHDR and CDR2 SFDVKD come from the germline V gene. CDR3: CATSDLEAVNTGELFF.

The gene calls are TRBV27 and TRBJ2-3; TCRdb returns TRBD1, unconfirmable since there is no DNA. The CDR3 length is 16 residues. CDR1 and CDR2 from the germline V gene are MNHEY and SMNVEV (reference sequence). Here the CDR3 reads CASSLTRRGSADTQYF.

CDR3 loop: CASKTGFEQFF. The rearrangement uses TRBV5-1 and TRBJ2-1; TCRdb selects TRBD1, and the lack of DNA leaves this call unchecked. Germline CDR1 reads SGHRS; CDR2 reads YFSETQ. This CDR3 is built from 11 residues.

The chain combines TRBV3-1 with TRBJ1-3; the TCRdb D gene call, TRBD1, has no DNA to confirm it. The germline gives CDR1 LGHDT, CDR2 YNNKEL (reference sequence). The CDR3 has 15 amino acids. CDR3 protein: CASSFSGTGANTIYF.

The rearrangement uses TRBV12-3 or TRBV12-4 and TRBJ2-3; lacking DNA, the TRBD2 call made by TCRdb goes unchecked. The CDR3 runs 16 residues. CDR3 protein: CASSGPGTISTDTQYF.

The V call is TRBV3-1, the J call TRBJ2-7; TCRdb reports TRBD1, a call that lacks DNA to check it against. This CDR3 region has 15 residues. CDR1 is LGHDT, CDR2 YNNKEL, per germline (reference sequence). The CDR3 region is CASSRTQGTTYEQYF.

V is TRBV25-1 and J is TRBJ1-4; the TCRdb D gene call, TRBD1, has no DNA to confirm it. Germline V gives CDR1 MGHDK, CDR2 SYGVNS. The CDR3 totals 15 residues. The CDR3 here is CASSPGTGRNEKLFF.

The rearrangement links TRBV20-1 to TRBJ2-3; TCRdb returns TRBD1, unconfirmable since there is no DNA. Looked up from germline, CDR1 is DFQATT and CDR2 is SNEGSKA (reference sequence). This CDR3 region has 13 residues. The CDR3 loop is CSARGPVVGTQYF.

The chain uses TRBV10-2 and TRBJ2-3. Germline CDR1 WSHSY, CDR2 SAAADI. The CDR3 runs to 17 residues. The CDR3 here is CASSESNRVLGTDTQYF.

Here the CDR3 reads CATSDPSAGEAYEQYF. This rearrangement joins TRBV24-1 to TRBJ2-7; TCRdb names TRBD1, which stays unverified in the absence of DNA. Germline V CDR1 and CDR2: KGHDR, SFDVKD. The CDR3 runs 16 residues.

The V call is TRBV7-9, the J call TRBJ1-2. The CDR3 sequence is 15 residues long. Germline V gene lookup returns CDR1 SEHNR and CDR2 FQNEAQ (reference sequence). This CDR3 is CASSLGGLQHYGYTF.

The gene calls are TRBV2 and TRBJ2-1; TCRdb indicates TRBD1, and absent DNA this call remains unverified. CDR3 length: 11 amino acids. Germline V lookup: CDR1 SNHLY, CDR2 FYNNEI. CDR3: CASKGLSEQFF. The variable domain in full, with the rest retrieved from reference TRBV2 and TRBJ2-1, is EPEVTQTPSHQVTQMGQEVILRCVPISNHLYFYWYRQILGQKVEFLVSFYNNEISEKSEIFDDQFSVERPDGSNFTLKIRSTKLEDSAMYFCASKGLSEQFFGPGTRLTVL.

The rearrangement links TRBV7-9 to TRBJ2-7; TCRdb lists TRBD1, though no DNA is available to test this call. This CDR3 comprises 17 residues. Germline lookup yields CDR1 SEHNR and CDR2 FQNEAQ (reference sequence). The CDR3 sequence: CASSPRTGTGTVDEQYF.

The V and J genes are TRBV20-1 and TRBJ2-7; there is no DNA to check the TCRdb D call of TRBD2. This CDR3 has 15 residues. Germline assignment: CDR1 DFQATT and CDR2 SNEGSKA (reference sequence). Here the CDR3 reads CSARTSGRAGYEQYF.

The chain combines TRBV10-3 with TRBJ2-1; the D call of TRBD1 rests on TCRdb alone, since no DNA is present to check it. The CDR3 is made up of 15 amino acids. Germline CDR1 and CDR2: ENHRY and SYGVKD. The CDR3 region is CAISGAGATYNEQFF.

The chain uses TRBV2 and TRBJ1-1; TCRdb names TRBD1, which stays unverified in the absence of DNA. CDR1 and CDR2 (germline): SNHLY, FYNNEI. CDR3 size: 15 residues. CDR3 amino acids: CASSDPGRPNTEAFF.

The chain has TRBV7-9 and TRBJ1-4; no DNA is available, so the TRBD1 call from TCRdb remains unchecked. Germline CDR1 is SEHNR and CDR2 is FQNEAQ (reference sequence). The CDR3 consists of 13 residues. The CDR3 region is CASSPWTGEKLFF.